Listed here are 26 T cell receptor beta chains from one sample, sequenced in a study of CD8+ T cells in alopecia areata. RNA, once extracted, was reverse transcribed into cDNA for use as the sequencing template. Only in-frame clones appear in the TCRdb table, and some are missing; sequencing was by immunoSEQ multiplex PCR. The table shows 110,000 to 150,000 clones, with about 47% occurring only once. Here the sequenced sample was CD4+ T cells sorted from blood, taken at week 0. These receptors originate from a human donor with alopecia areata.

The chain couples TRBV29-1 to TRBJ1-1, with 7 bases identical to TRBD1. This CDR3 spans 13 amino acids. Germline CDR1 reads SQVTM; CDR2 reads ANQGSEA. Losses at the gene ends were 5 bases for V and 3 bases for J; bases not matched to a gene: 6. CDR3: CSVFDRADTEAFF. The CDR3 nucleotides read TGCAGCGTTTTCGACAGGGCGGACACTGAAGCTTTCTTT. Using reference TRBV29-1 and TRBJ1-1 for the parts outside the CDR3, the full variable domain is SAVISQKPSRDICQRGTSLTIQCQVDSQVTMMFWYRQQPGQSLTLIATANQGSEATYESGFVIDKFPISRPNLTFSTLTVSNMSPEDSSIYLCSVFDRADTEAFFGQGTRLTVV.

The chain uses TRBV29-1 and TRBJ1-5; D is undetermined. Trimming took off 7 bases at V and 5 bases at J, with 15 bases between the two ends. Germline CDR1 reads SQVTM; CDR2 reads ANQGSEA. The length of the CDR3 is 13 residues. The CDR3 nucleotides read TGCAGCGCCGCCATTGGGGTGGATCAGCCCCAGCATTTT. Translated: CSAAIGVDQPQHF.

This sequence joins TRBV5-1 and TRBJ2-3; D gene unclear. The CDR3 covers 15 residues. Germline lookup yields CDR1 SGHRS and CDR2 YFSETQ. V was pared by 1 base and J by 4 bases, with 13 bases between. The CDR3: CASSLPGSLADTQYF. The CDR3 nucleotides are TGCGCCAGCAGCTTGCCGGGTTCACTCGCAGATACGCAGTATTTT.

In this sample, this clone turned up a few times. Other DNA variants within this sample encode the same CDR3. The chain has TRBV15 and TRBJ1-1, with TRBD1 identical over 7 bases. This CDR3 comprises 14 residues. The V segment lost 4 bases and the J segment 0 bases; nucleotides outside the gene matches: 2. CDR1 and CDR2 from the germline V gene are LNHNV and YYDKDF (reference sequence). This CDR3 reads CATSTGTVNTEAFF. CDR3 in DNA: TGTGCCACCAGCACTGGGACAGTGAACACTGAAGCTTTCTTT.

Only one count was recorded for this clone. The chain joins TRBV27 to TRBJ2-2; 7 nucleotides align to TRBD1. The CDR3 is made up of 13 amino acids. J lost 7 bases, V lost 2 bases, and 1 base had no gene match. From germline, CDR1 is MNHEY and CDR2 SMNVEV (reference sequence). CDR3 sequence reads: CASSLDRDGELFF. In nucleotides, the CDR3 is TGTGCCAGCAGTTTAGACAGGGACGGGGAGCTGTTTTTT.

This clone was recorded once. V and J are TRBV29-1 and TRBJ2-2, with TRBD1 identical over 8 bases. The CDR3 runs 15 residues. Trimming cost V 8 bases and J 3 bases; bases outside gene matches: 11. Germline V lookup: CDR1 SQVTM, CDR2 ANQGSEA. CDR3 amino acids: CSIRTGRSDTGELFF. The CDR3 DNA is TGCAGCATAAGGACAGGGCGAAGTGACACCGGGGAGCTGTTTTTT.

The chain uses TRBV15 and TRBJ1-1; the D gene is possibly TRBD1 (5 bases). The V gene's germline CDR1 is LNHNV and CDR2 YYDKDF (reference sequence). The ends were cut back, 5 bases at V and 1 base at J, with 14 bases in the middle. This CDR3 contains 15 residues. The CDR3 sequence: CATSGTRGGNTEAFF. The CDR3 DNA is TGTGCCACCAGCGGAACGAGGGGCGGGAACACTGAAGCTTTCTTT.

The chain has TRBV7-8 and TRBJ2-2; TRBD1 agrees at 11 bases. The CDR3 runs 17 residues. CDR1 SGHVS and CDR2 FQNEAQ come from the germline V gene. V lost 11 bases, J lost 4 bases, and 15 bases stayed unmatched. The CDR3 loop is CAVPPDRGRRTTGELFF. The CDR3 DNA follows: TGTGCCGTCCCCCCGGACAGGGGGCGCCGGACCACCGGGGAGCTGTTTTTT.

In this sample, this clone turned up a few times. The rearrangement joins TRBV29-1 to TRBJ2-5, with no clear D. Germline CDR1 is SQVTM and CDR2 is ANQGSEA. This CDR3 has 12 residues. Trimming took 8 bases from V and 8 from J, leaving 18 bases between them. The CDR3 DNA sequence: TGCAGCACGACTTCGGTTCTGGGAACCCAGTACTTC. This sequence encodes CSTTSVLGTQYF.

The gene calls are TRBV7-2 and TRBJ1-5; D is possibly TRBD1 (5 bases). The CDR3 has 11 amino acids. CDR1 is SGHTA, CDR2 FQGNSA, per germline. Deletions cut 8 bases from V and 10 bases from J, with 12 bases between. The CDR3 sequence is CASGSGGPQHF. CDR3 bases: TGTGCCAGCGGGTCGGGGGGACCCCAGCATTTT.

The V call is TRBV5-1, the J call TRBJ2-1, with D unclear. Germline lookup yields CDR1 SGHRS and CDR2 YFSETQ. CDR3 length: 14 residues. V was trimmed by 1 base and J by 6 bases, leaving 11 bases between them. CDR3 residues: CASSLRNMANEQFF. The CDR3 DNA reads TGCGCCAGCAGCTTGCGAAACATGGCCAATGAGCAGTTCTTC.

The chain employs TRBV4-2 and TRBJ1-2; D uncertain. V lost 0 bases, J lost 5 bases, and 10 bases lay in between. CDR3 length: 14 residues. Germline CDR1 and CDR2: LGHNA and YNFKEQ. CDR3 protein: CASSQDRTSYGYTF. CDR3 in DNA: TGTGCCAGCAGCCAAGATAGGACTAGTTATGGCTACACCTTC.

Concerning this clone: In the same sample, other DNA sequences code for this CDR3. The rearrangement links TRBV18 to TRBJ2-3, with D perhaps matching TRBD2 (6 bases). The CDR3 totals 13 residues. Per the germline V gene, CDR1 is KGHSH and CDR2 is LQKENI. Trimming removed 3 bases at V and 6 bases at J, with 10 bases between. The CDR3 DNA is TGTGCCAGCTCACCCCCTGGGGGGGATACGCAGTATTTT. Translation gives CASSPPGGDTQYF.

In this sample, this clone is medium-sized. This rearrangement joins TRBV29-1 to TRBJ2-1; 7 bases map to TRBD2. J lost 3 bases, V lost 7 bases, and 6 bases had no gene match. This CDR3 contains 13 residues. Per germline, CDR1 SQVTM and CDR2 ANQGSEA. The CDR3 is CSASGIGYNEQFF. CDR3 DNA: TGCAGCGCCAGCGGGATTGGCTACAATGAGCAGTTCTTC.

The chain links TRBV19 to TRBJ2-1; perhaps TRBD2 as D (5 bases). The CDR3 runs 16 residues. Germline V gene lookup returns CDR1 LNHDA and CDR2 SQIVND (reference sequence). Trimming stripped 3 bases from V and 1 base from J, with 13 bases between. Here the CDR3 DNA reads TGTGCCAGTAGTATGTTGTCCCCGGGATCCTACAATGAGCAGTTCTTC. Amino acid sequence: CASSMLSPGSYNEQFF.

This clone was detected only a few times. This sequence joins TRBV28 and TRBJ2-5, with D possibly called TRBD1 or TRBD2 (6 bases each). Per germline, CDR1 MDHEN and CDR2 SYDVKM. V was pared by 4 bases and J by 2 bases, with 14 bases between. This CDR3 is built from 15 residues. This CDR3 is CASSSEGGRQETQYF. CDR3 coding DNA: TGTGCCAGCAGTTCTGAGGGGGGTCGTCAAGAGACCCAGTACTTC.

This clone showed up just a few times. This same CDR3 is encoded by further DNA sequences in the sample. The V call is TRBV29-1, the J call TRBJ2-1, with D maybe TRBD2 (6 bases). Trimming removed 5 bases from V and 3 bases from J, with 11 bases in between. CDR3 length equals 13 residues. Germline CDR1 SQVTM, CDR2 ANQGSEA. The CDR3 region is CSVRDSSYNEQFF. The CDR3 DNA reads as TGCAGCGTTAGGGACTCAAGCTACAATGAGCAGTTCTTC.

The chain has TRBV4-1 and TRBJ1-5; 9 bases agree with TRBD1. The CDR3 length is 15 residues. The J segment lost 5 bases and the V segment lost 3 bases, leaving 5 bases of the junction unmatched. CDR1 MGHRA and CDR2 YSYEKL come from the germline V gene. CDR3 sequence reads: CASSHLGQGDQPQHF. CDR3 DNA: TGCGCCAGCAGCCACTTGGGACAGGGAGATCAGCCCCAGCATTTT.

There are many counts of this clone. The CDR3 nucleotides are TGTGCCAGCAGCTTACCTAGCGGGGCGTCGGACACCGGGGAGCTGTTTTTT. Protein sequence: CASSLPSGASDTGELFF. V is TRBV7-9 and J is TRBJ2-2; TRBD2 agrees at 9 bases. The J segment lost 3 bases and the V segment lost 2 bases, leaving 7 bases of the junction unmatched. The V gene's germline CDR1 is SEHNR and CDR2 FQNEAQ (reference sequence). There are 17 residues in the CDR3.

This rearrangement joins TRBV25-1 to TRBJ2-2; D possibly corresponds to TRBD1 (5 bases). V lost 9 bases and J 2 bases, leaving 10 bases between the germline ends. This CDR3 has 13 amino acids. Germline CDR1 and CDR2: MGHDK and SYGVNS. The CDR3 loop is CARARGNTGELFF. The CDR3 nucleotides read TGTGCCAGGGCTAGGGGTAACACCGGGGAGCTGTTTTTT.

This clone has just a few counts. CDR3 in amino acids: CASSPLVAGTDTQYF. For the CDR3, the DNA is TGTGCCAGCAGCCCCTTGGTGGCGGGCACAGATACGCAGTATTTT. V usage is TRBV7-8 and J usage is TRBJ2-3, with D unresolved. In germline, CDR1 is SGHVS, CDR2 FQNEAQ. The CDR3 covers 15 residues. V was clipped by 5 bases and J by 1 base, with 13 bases between them.

This clone has only a few counts. The rearrangement uses TRBV9 and TRBJ2-1; either TRBD1 or TRBD2 may supply D (5 bases each). Germline V lookup: CDR1 SGDLS, CDR2 YYNGEE. Trimming removed 0 bases from V and 5 bases from J, with 18 bases in between. This CDR3 comprises 17 residues. As DNA, the CDR3 is TGTGCCAGCAGCGTAGGGGTCTTGGGACCGGTCGACAATGAGCAGTTCTTC. Translating gives CASSVGVLGPVDNEQFF.

This clone appeared a few times. J is TRBJ2-2 and V is TRBV30; 9 positions match TRBD2. The CDR3 covers 14 residues. CDR1 and CDR2 (germline): GTSNPN, SVGIG (reference sequence). J gave up 5 bases and V 4 bases, and 5 bases lay outside the gene matches. The DNA of the CDR3 is TGTGCCTGGAACGTAGCGGGAGAAACCGGGGAGCTGTTTTTT. Translation gives CAWNVAGETGELFF.

This clone appeared a few times. The chain carries TRBV29-1 and TRBJ2-4; D is perhaps TRBD1 (5 bases). V was clipped by 2 bases and J by 2 bases, with 7 bases between them. This CDR3 comprises 13 residues. Per the germline V gene, CDR1 is SQVTM and CDR2 is ANQGSEA. The CDR3 coding sequence is TGCAGCGTTGAACCAGGGACCAAAAACATTCAGTACTTC. Residues: CSVEPGTKNIQYF.

The CDR3 bases are TGTGCCAGCAGTGAATTCCAGGAAGCTTTCTTT. The encoded protein is CASSEFQEAFF. This sequence joins TRBV2 and TRBJ1-1; D is unclear. Deletions cut 2 bases from V and 8 bases from J, with 6 bases between. There are 11 residues in the CDR3. CDR1 SNHLY and CDR2 FYNNEI come from the germline V gene.

This clone was observed a few times. The chain carries TRBV29-1 and TRBJ2-1; 8 bases align to TRBD2. Losses at the gene ends were 6 bases for V and 6 bases for J; bases not matched to a gene: 7. CDR3 size: 13 residues. CDR1 is SQVTM and CDR2 is ANQGSEA in the germline V gene. CDR3 sequence (DNA): TGCAGCGTCGAGGGGACTAGGGGCAATGAGCAGTTCTTC. Protein sequence: CSVEGTRGNEQFF.